The 2 T cell receptor beta chains presented below share a single source sample, sequenced in a study of human CD8 memory T cell subsets. UMI-labeled 5' RACE generated the TCR beta libraries. TCRdb re-analyzed the 5' RACE reads; it lists each CDR3 protein once, without DNA. With thousands of distinct CDR3 sequences in the sample, the ten largest clones hold about 22%. Sequencing was done on a sample of CD8+ stem-like memory T cells (TSCM and TCM) sorted from PBMCs. The subset: stem-like memory CD8 T cells (TSTEM), CCR7+ PD-1- TIGIT-. These receptors all stem from a human donor in good health.

This chain links TRBV10-2 with TRBJ1-2; TCRdb proposes TRBD1, but this gene call is untestable without DNA. Germline V gene data show CDR1 as WSHSY and CDR2 as SAAADI. The CDR3 extends over 15 amino acids. The CDR3 spells CASSDPDRRYYGYTF.

The rearrangement links TRBV5-4 to TRBJ2-1; absent DNA, TCRdb's TRBD2 call cannot be checked. The CDR3 extends over 12 amino acids. The V gene's germline CDR1 is SGHNT and CDR2 YYREEE (reference sequence). This CDR3 reads CASSRRVNEQFF.